This TCR beta chain was identified during a study of blood T cell repertoires in COVID-19. On the study more broadly: The origin of the acute and convalescent COVID-19 samples was the United States, Italy and Spain.

Original analysis: Reference gene primers were amplified, and this amplification served to estimate nucleated cell counts. Profiled with immunoSEQ multiplex PCR; TCRdb holds only in-frame clones, not every one. The D gene and trimming were derived from the DNA, and the V and J assignments and clone size from that table. Of 150,000 to 200,000 clones listed, roughly nine tenths are singletons. CDR1 and CDR2 from the germline V gene are WNHNN and SYGVQD (reference sequence). The CDR3 totals 14 residues. V lost 4 bases and J lost 0, with 9 bases in between. Sequencing was carried out using PBMCs or T cells enriched from blood (not recorded which). The receptor was derived from a woman between 40 and 50 years old with acute COVID-19. This sequence joins TRBV10-1 and TRBJ1-2; D remains unclear. CDR3 protein: CASSVHPANYGYTF. CDR3 nucleotides: TGCGCCAGCAGTGTCCACCCAGCTAACTATGGCTACACCTTC.